A single sample gave rise to the 8 T cell receptor beta chains below, sequenced in a study of vaccination effects on CD4 cells after COVID-19. This table comes from immunoSEQ multiplex PCR, and its TCRdb copy is limited to in-frame clones, with some not included. The sample holds roughly 59,000 clones, 75% to 85% seen once. Under the ViraFEST assay, PBMC were stimulated with viral peptide pools so that antigen-specific CD4+ T cells expanded. Sequencing was performed afterwards. Following 10 days of culture, CD4+ T cells were isolated. Subjects were given two BNT162b2 or mRNA-1273 vaccine doses. Their cognate antigens are unknown. This material consisted of CD4+ T cells from PBMCs cultured with HCoV-OC43 spike peptides, taken after COVID-19 vaccination. Described subset: HCoV-OC43 spike overlapping peptide pool stimulation. All receptors come from a human donor who received a COVID-19 vaccine.

V is TRBV7-8 and J is TRBJ1-5, with 9 bases aligning to TRBD1. The CDR3 is 15 residues long. The germline V gene has CDR1 SGHVS and CDR2 FQNEAQ. With 5 bases clipped from V and 6 bases from J, the junction kept 8 bases outside the gene matches. CDR3 region: CASSQTGGSVQPQHF. The CDR3 DNA is TGTGCCAGCAGCCAAACAGGGGGCAGCGTTCAGCCCCAGCATTTT.

This sequence joins TRBV14 and TRBJ2-7; TRBD2 matches at 8 bases. CDR1 is SGHDN, CDR2 FVKESK, per germline. The V and J ends lost 0 bases and 7 bases, in that order; junction bases with no gene match: 8. The CDR3 consists of 15 residues. CDR3 DNA sequence: TGTGCCAGCAGCCAAGAGCTCAGCGGGGGATGGGAGCAGTACGTC. Translated, it gives CASSQELSGGWEQYV.

The chain has TRBV27 and TRBJ2-3, with 8 bases that match TRBD1. CDR3 length: 16 residues. The ends lost 7 bases at V and 2 bases at J; junction bases unmatched: 11. Germline-derived CDR1 and CDR2 are MNHEY and SMNVEV (reference sequence). As DNA, the CDR3 is TGTGCCAGCACCAAAGACAGGGGACATGACACAGATACGCAGTATTTT. Its protein is CASTKDRGHDTDTQYF.

This clone has a handful of counts. The chain employs TRBV5-1 and TRBJ1-1; D not certain. Germline V lookup: CDR1 SGHRS, CDR2 YFSETQ. The V gene lost 4 bases and the J gene lost 0 bases, with 7 bases spanning the gap. This CDR3 spans 13 amino acids. Written as DNA, the CDR3 is TGCGCCAGCAGCGCGAGCCTGAACACTGAAGCTTTCTTT. Translated, it gives CASSASLNTEAFF.

In DNA, the CDR3 is TGTGCCAGCAGCTTGGACAGGGCCGGCTATGGCTACACCTTC. Translated: CASSLDRAGYGYTF. The chain couples TRBV5-4 to TRBJ1-2; D is possibly TRBD1 (6 bases). Germline lookup yields CDR1 SGHNT and CDR2 YYREEE (reference sequence). The CDR3 extends over 14 amino acids. Between the trimmed V and J ends, which lost 0 bases and 4 bases, there was a span of 10 bases.

The gene calls are TRBV19 and TRBJ2-5, with D possibly matching TRBD2 (5 bases). Trimming took 2 bases from V and 3 from J, leaving 10 bases between them. There are 14 residues in the CDR3. Germline loops: CDR1 LNHDA, CDR2 SQIVND (reference sequence). CDR3 DNA sequence: TGTGCCAGTAGTATAAGTCCGGGAAAAGAGACCCAGTACTTC. Protein product: CASSISPGKETQYF.

V gene TRBV7-2 combines with J gene TRBJ2-3; the match to TRBD2 covers 10 bases. The CDR3 has 17 amino acids. After removal of 0 bases from V and 2 bases from J, the junction contained 5 bases not matched to a gene. Germline V gene lookup returns CDR1 SGHTA and CDR2 FQGNSA. Written as DNA, the CDR3 is TGTGCCAGCAGCTTAGCGCACGGGACTAGCGACACAGATACGCAGTATTTT. It specifies CASSLAHGTSDTDTQYF.

The chain has TRBV6-5 and TRBJ1-5, with D possibly TRBD1 on 5 matching bases. CDR3 length equals 16 residues. CDR1 and CDR2 (germline): MNHEY, SVGAGI. The V gene lost 6 bases and the J gene lost 0 bases, with 15 bases spanning the gap. In nucleotides, the CDR3 is TGTGCCAGCAGCTACCGGGGCCGGTATAGCAATCAGCCCCAGCATTTT. Protein sequence: CASSYRGRYSNQPQHF.